The next 14 T cell receptor beta chains were all read from a single sample in a study of identical twins. One entry per CDR3 protein results from TCRdb running MiXCR on the 5' RACE reads. The sample yields a few hundred thousand distinct CDR3 sequences, over 9.5% seen once. The specimen was memory T cells sorted from blood. Receptor source: a man aged 45-60 years in good health.

V and J are TRBV6-5 and TRBJ2-1; no clear D. The germline V gene encodes CDR1 MNHEY and CDR2 SVGAGI. This CDR3 contains 15 residues. Trimming removed 0 bases at V and 0 bases at J, with 6 bases between. CDR3 in amino acids: CASSYSQSSYNEQFF. The CDR3 DNA reads TGTGCCAGCAGTTACTCGCAGAGCTCCTACAATGAGCAGTTCTTC.

This clonotype was seen more than once but under ten times. The chain couples TRBV7-6 to TRBJ2-3; a weak D match, TRBD2 (5 bases). CDR1 and CDR2 from the germline V gene are SGHVS and FNYEAQ. V gave up 3 bases and J gave up 0 bases, with 13 bases separating them. The CDR3 spans 16 residues. CDR3 sequence reads: CASSLTSGASTDTQYF. CDR3 DNA sequence: TGTGCCAGCAGCTTGACCAGCGGAGCTAGCACAGATACGCAGTATTTT.

This clonotype was seen more than once but under ten times. This chain links TRBV12-3 or TRBV12-4 with TRBJ2-7; 8 nucleotides align to TRBD1. The V gene end was trimmed by 4 bases and the J gene end by 0 bases; junction bases not matched to a gene: 8. The CDR3 loop spans 16 amino acids. The CDR3 coding sequence is TGTGCCAGCAGTTCAACGAAAGGACAGGGCTCCTACGAGCAGTACTTC. This encodes CASSSTKGQGSYEQYF.

This clonotype was picked up a small number of times. The genes are TRBV4-1 and TRBJ1-2; D is perhaps TRBD1 (6 bases). The CDR3 totals 13 residues. Germline V lookup: CDR1 MGHRA, CDR2 YSYEKL. Trimming cost V 6 bases and J 2 bases, with 10 bases left between them. In nucleotides, the CDR3 is TGCGCCAGCAGGGCGGACAGCAACTATGGCTACACCTTC. It codes for CASRADSNYGYTF.

This chain joins TRBV6-1 and TRBJ1-3; D is unclear. The CDR3 totals 14 residues. V was pared by 7 bases and J by 0 bases, with 10 bases between. The germline CDR1 and CDR2 sequences are MNHNS and SASEGT. CDR3 nucleotide sequence: TGTGCCAGCACCGGCGGAAGCTCTGGAAACACCATATATTTT. Translation: CASTGGSSGNTIYF.

This rearrangement joins TRBV6-1 to TRBJ1-5; TRBD1 is a possible D gene (5 bases). The CDR3 sequence is 11 residues long. The V gene lost 5 bases and the J gene lost 11 bases, with 10 bases spanning the gap. Germline CDR1 reads MNHNS; CDR2 reads SASEGT. In nucleotides, the CDR3 is TGTGCCAGCAGTTCGACAGTGACCCAGCATTTT. Protein product: CASSSTVTQHF.

This clonotype was seen repeatedly, ten times or more. The chain's CDR3 is CASSYYGNQPQHF. Written as DNA, the CDR3 is TGTGCCAGCAGTTACTACGGGAATCAGCCCCAGCATTTT. V and J are TRBV6-2 or TRBV6-3 and TRBJ1-5; no firm D call. Deletions cut 1 base from V and 4 bases from J, with 5 bases between. Germline CDR1 MNHEY, CDR2 SVGEGT. The CDR3 runs 13 residues.

The chain joins TRBV12-3 or TRBV12-4 to TRBJ2-2; tentatively, D is TRBD1 (6 bases). CDR3 length equals 14 residues. The germline V and J ends were trimmed by 6 bases and 5 bases, with 13 bases remaining between them. The CDR3 loop reads CASSTTGVTGELFF. CDR3 sequence (DNA): TGTGCCAGCAGCACGACAGGCGTGACCGGGGAGCTGTTTTTT.

This clonotype turned up a few times. The rearrangement uses TRBV10-3 and TRBJ2-2; D may be TRBD2 (6 bases). Deletions cut 6 bases from V and 4 bases from J, with 9 bases between. Per the germline V gene, CDR1 is ENHRY and CDR2 is SYGVKD. The CDR3 has 13 residues. CDR3: CAIRRGGTGELFF. CDR3 in DNA: TGTGCCATCAGGAGGGGAGGCACCGGGGAGCTGTTTTTT.

This clonotype showed up many times. The rearrangement links TRBV29-1 to TRBJ2-7, with D unclear. Germline V gives CDR1 SQVTM, CDR2 ANQGSEA. This CDR3 has 14 residues. With 4 bases removed from V and 0 bases from J, the gap between germline ends came to 13 bases. CDR3 in DNA: TGCAGCGTTGGGGCAGGATCCAACTCCTACGAGCAGTACTTC. Its translation is CSVGAGSNSYEQYF.

The V and J genes are TRBV11-2 and TRBJ2-3; TRBD1 agrees at 9 bases. CDR3 length: 18 residues. Germline V gene sequence: CDR1 SGHAT, CDR2 FQNNGV. V was clipped by 5 bases and J by 4 bases; unmatched bases: 16. The CDR3 region is CASSHRDREMVGADTQYF. CDR3 DNA sequence: TGTGCCAGCAGCCATCGGGACAGGGAGATGGTTGGTGCAGATACGCAGTATTTT.

The chain uses TRBV10-3 and TRBJ2-1; D not certain. Germline CDR1 reads ENHRY; CDR2 reads SYGVKD. The V end lost 6 bases, the J end lost 9 bases, and 15 bases lay between the germline ends. The CDR3 runs 13 residues. CDR3 in amino acids: CAISDRLSVEQFF. The DNA for the CDR3 is TGTGCCATCAGCGACCGGCTATCCGTTGAGCAGTTCTTC.

This clonotype was found many times. The V call is TRBV9, the J call TRBJ2-1; TRBD2 is a possible D gene (5 bases). This CDR3 is built from 17 residues. Between the trimmed V and J ends, which lost 4 bases and 8 bases, there was a span of 25 bases. Germline CDR1 and CDR2: SGDLS and YYNGEE. The DNA of the CDR3 is TGTGCCAGCAGCATAACGGCCGGGATCCAATTGTTGGATGAGCAGTTCTTC. It yields the protein CASSITAGIQLLDEQFF.

This clonotype was recorded at least ten times. This chain links TRBV2 with TRBJ2-1; D is unresolved. V gave up 3 bases and J gave up 8 bases, with 17 bases separating them. CDR1 SNHLY and CDR2 FYNNEI come from the germline V gene. This CDR3 spans 15 amino acids. The CDR3 reads CASSDTAAASDEQFF. CDR3 in DNA: TGTGCCAGCAGTGATACCGCAGCCGCGTCGGATGAGCAGTTCTTC.